Listed below are T cell receptor beta chains from one sample, sequenced in a study of early stage breast cancer tumors. Profiling relied on immunoSEQ multiplex PCR, and the TCRdb table lists in-frame clones only, not all of them. The sample has approximately 20,000 clones, around 88% seen once. The sequenced sample consisted of blood. The receptor set was obtained from a person between 70 and 80 years old with breast cancer. Each CDR3 is given with its conserved first and last residue. A D gene is named only where the DNA matches it firmly. Rows give clone size only sometimes, using once, few, many, or a class for an expanded clone.

j_call,d_call,v_call,clone_size,cdr3_nt,cdr3_aa
TRBJ2-5,TRBD2,TRBV18,.,TGTGCCAGCTCACCACCGGGCGAGCGGGGGGGCCCAGAGACCCAGTACTTC,CASSPPGERGGPETQYF
TRBJ2-2,TRBD2,TRBV2,.,TGTGCCAGCAGTGGTAGCGGGGTGATGAACACCGGGGAGCTGTTTTTT,CASSGSGVMNTGELFF
TRBJ2-2,.,TRBV6-5,.,TGTGCCAGCAGTTTCCTTTCCGGGGAGCTGTTTTTT,CASSFLSGELFF
TRBJ1-3,.,TRBV2,.,TGTGCCAGCAGTGTGGATGGGCCTGGAAACACCATATATTTT,CASSVDGPGNTIYF
TRBJ2-7,.,TRBV5-1,.,TGCGCCAGCAGCTTGGAGGCGCTAGAGATCTACGAGCAGTACTTC,CASSLEALEIYEQYF
TRBJ2-2,.,TRBV7-2,few,TGTGCCAGCAGCTTAACAGGGGACTACACCGGGGAGCTGTTTTTT,CASSLTGDYTGELFF
TRBJ1-6,TRBD1,TRBV7-9,.,TGTGCCAGCAGCGAAGGACAGGGGATTGGGAATTCACCCCTCCACTTT,CASSEGQGIGNSPLHF
TRBJ1-3,.,TRBV6-1,.,TGTGCCAGCAGTGAAGCATGGGGGAGGACCTCTGGAAACACCATATATTTT,CASSEAWGRTSGNTIYF
TRBJ1-1,TRBD1,TRBV10-3,.,TGTGCCATCAGTGCCGGGCAGGGGGGCACGAACACTGAAGCTTTCTTT,CAISAGQGGTNTEAFF
TRBJ2-3,TRBD1,TRBV30,once,TGTGCCTGGAGTAGGGACAGGGGAAAAGATACGCAGTATTTT,CAWSRDRGKDTQYF
TRBJ1-5,TRBD1,TRBV5-1,.,TGCGCCAGCAGCACCGGGACAGGAGGGCAGCCCCAGCATTTT,CASSTGTGGQPQHF
TRBJ2-5,TRBD2,TRBV9,.,TGTGCCAGTGGACTAGCGGGGAACCGAGTGGAGACCCAGTACTTC,CASGLAGNRVETQYF
TRBJ2-2,TRBD1,TRBV29-1,.,TGCAGCGTTTCCTACCGACAGGGTGGCACCGGGGAGCTGTTTTTT,CSVSYRQGGTGELFF
TRBJ2-1,TRBD2,TRBV25-1,.,TGTGCCAGCAGGAGCGGGGGCCCGCCATTCTTC,CASRSGGPPFF
TRBJ2-2,TRBD2,TRBV5-1,.,TGCGCCAGCAGCTACCGGACTAGCGGGGGGACCTCGAACACCGGGGAGCTGTTTTTT,CASSYRTSGGTSNTGELFF
TRBJ2-7,TRBD1,TRBV15,.,TGTGCCACCAGCAGAGATCGCCCTTCGGCAGGGGGAAGTTACGAGCAGTACTTC,CATSRDRPSAGGSYEQYF
TRBJ2-5,TRBD2,TRBV5-1,once,TGCGCCAGCAAAGTGGCGGGGGTTAGCGAGACCCAGTACTTC,CASKVAGVSETQYF
TRBJ1-2,TRBD1,TRBV9,.,TGTGCCAGCAGCTCGGGACAGAACTATGGCTACACCTTC,CASSSGQNYGYTF
TRBJ1-3,TRBD1,TRBV30,.,TGTGCCTGGAGTGTAGGGGGCCAGCCTTACTCTGGAAACACCATATATTTT,CAWSVGGQPYSGNTIYF
TRBJ1-5,.,TRBV11-2,.,TGTGCCAGCAGCTTAGCCCTCAGGGGGCCCCAGCATTTT,CASSLALRGPQHF
TRBJ2-7,.,TRBV6-6,once,TGTGCCAGCAGCCCTCTAGGGGCCTACGAGCAGTACTTC,CASSPLGAYEQYF
TRBJ2-2,TRBD1,TRBV15,.,TGTGCCACCAGCATCCCCGGGACAGGGGGTTTCACCGGGGAGCTGTTTTTT,CATSIPGTGGFTGELFF
TRBJ2-7,TRBD2,TRBV5-1,.,TGCGCCAGCAGCTTGACTACTAGCGGGGGCCCGCCAGGTTACGAGCAGTACTTC,CASSLTTSGGPPGYEQYF
TRBJ2-3,.,TRBV28,.,TGTGCCAGTGGCAGGGGAGAAGATACGCAGTATTTT,CASGRGEDTQYF
TRBJ1-4,.,TRBV11-1,.,TGTGCCAGCAGCTTAGCTCAGACTGCAACTAATGAAAAACTGTTTTTT,CASSLAQTATNEKLFF
TRBJ2-5,TRBD1,TRBV7-9,.,TGTGCCAGCAGCAAAATGGGACAGGATGTAAACGCCGAGACCCAGTACTTC,CASSKMGQDVNAETQYF
TRBJ2-3,TRBD1,TRBV6-1,.,TGTGCCAGCAGGACAGGGAATTTCGATACGCAGTATTTT,CASRTGNFDTQYF
TRBJ1-2,TRBD1,TRBV5-1,.,TGCGCCAGCAGCTTTTCGCCTTCGGGACAGGGAAACTATGGCTACACCTTC,CASSFSPSGQGNYGYTF
TRBJ1-6,TRBD1,TRBV6-1,.,TGTGCCAGCAGTGGGGACAGCCACAATTCACCCCTCCACTTT,CASSGDSHNSPLHF
TRBJ2-1,.,TRBV11-2,once,TGTGCCAGCAGCTTAGAGCCGGGGTACAATGAGCAGTTCTTC,CASSLEPGYNEQFF
TRBJ1-2,.,TRBV28,.,TGTGCCAGCTTCGGAGGCACCTATGGCTACACCTTC,CASFGGTYGYTF
TRBJ2-2,TRBD2,TRBV7-8,.,TGTGCCAGCAGCGCCAGGACTAGCGGGAACACCGGGGAGCTGTTTTTT,CASSARTSGNTGELFF
TRBJ2-1,.,TRBV19,.,TGTGCCAGTTCTACAGGGTTCTTCTACAATGAGCAGTTCTTC,CASSTGFFYNEQFF
TRBJ2-5,.,TRBV29-1,.,TGCAGCGTTGTCGAGGGCGGGGAGACCCAGTACTTC,CSVVEGGETQYF
TRBJ2-1,TRBD1,TRBV6-6,.,TGTGCCAGCAGCCTCCTAAACAGGGGCGAGCAGTTCTTC,CASSLLNRGEQFF
TRBJ2-1,.,TRBV7-7,.,TGTGCCAGCAGTTCCGACAGGAACAATGAGCAGTTCTTC,CASSSDRNNEQFF
TRBJ1-3,.,TRBV7-8,.,TGTGCCAGCAGCTTTGGGACACCCGGAAACACCATATATTTT,CASSFGTPGNTIYF
TRBJ2-5,TRBD2,TRBV27,.,TGTGCCAGCAAAGGACTAGCGGAGACCCAGTACTTC,CASKGLAETQYF
TRBJ2-2,TRBD2,TRBV2,.,TGTGCCAGCAGGACTAGCGGGGGGTCCGTTCAGGAGCTGTTTTTT,CASRTSGGSVQELFF
TRBJ1-4,.,TRBV30,.,TGTGCCTGGAGGGCACTAGGAGGGGTAGATGAAAAACTGTTTTTT,CAWRALGGVDEKLFF
TRBJ1-6,TRBD1,TRBV19,few,TGTGCCAGTAGTGCCCGGGACAGGGTAGGTTCACCCCTCCACTTT,CASSARDRVGSPLHF
TRBJ2-3,.,TRBV5-8,.,TGTGCCAGCAGCTTTCGTCCGGGGTCGGATACGCAGTATTTT,CASSFRPGSDTQYF
TRBJ2-1,TRBD2,TRBV14,.,TGTGCCAGCAGCCAAGCGGGCCAGCGGGGGATGAATGAGCAGTTCTTC,CASSQAGQRGMNEQFF
TRBJ2-7,.,TRBV29-1,.,TGCAGCGTGGACAGCGAGTCCTACGAGCAGTACTTC,CSVDSESYEQYF
TRBJ1-2,TRBD1,TRBV5-4,.,TGTGCCAGCAGACCTCGCCAGGGGGACGCTAACTATGGCTACACCTTC,CASRPRQGDANYGYTF
TRBJ1-2,.,TRBV28,.,TGTGCCAGCAGTCCACCGGGGGGCGATAACTATGGCTACACCTTC,CASSPPGGDNYGYTF
TRBJ2-3,TRBD2,TRBV9,.,TGTGCCAGCAGCGTAGTGCCTAGCGGGGGCCTCTTGGGAACAGATACGCAGTATTTT,CASSVVPSGGLLGTDTQYF
TRBJ1-1,.,TRBV2,.,TGTGCCAGCCAACCCGACAGTCGAAACACTGAAGCTTTCTTT,CASQPDSRNTEAFF